Each of the 10 T cell receptor beta chains below was sequenced from the same sample in a study of identical twins. TCRdb used MiXCR to reprocess the 5' RACE reads, holding one entry per CDR3 protein. The repertoire holds approximately 210,000 distinct CDR3 sequences, roughly a tenth seen once, with 5% to 6% in the top ten. Sequencing used memory (CD45RO+) T cells sorted from blood. These receptors were obtained from a woman under 30 in good health.

This chain connects TRBV6-1 to TRBJ1-5, with TRBD1 identical over 8 bases. This CDR3 is 15 amino acids long. Germline CDR1 reads MNHNS; CDR2 reads SASEGT. The trim removed 6 bases at V and 1 base at J, leaving 5 bases unmatched. The CDR3 loop reads CASRAGQASNQPQHF. The DNA for the CDR3 is TGTGCCAGCAGGGCGGGACAGGCGAGCAATCAGCCCCAGCATTTT.

The J gene is TRBJ2-3, the V gene TRBV20-1, with TRBD2 matching over 9 bases. The V gene end was trimmed by 4 bases and the J gene end by 5 bases; junction bases not matched to a gene: 10. The CDR3 extends over 15 amino acids. Germline lookup yields CDR1 DFQATT and CDR2 SNEGSKA (reference sequence). The CDR3 loop reads CSANPSSGNGDTQYF. The CDR3 nucleotides read TGCAGTGCTAATCCTTCTAGCGGGAATGGAGATACGCAGTATTTT.

This clonotype has only a few counts. The chain recombines TRBV6-1 with TRBJ2-7; the match to TRBD2 covers 8 bases. With 7 bases clipped from V and 5 bases from J, the junction kept 13 bases outside the gene matches. The CDR3 loop spans 15 amino acids. Per germline, CDR1 MNHNS and CDR2 SASEGT. In nucleotides, the CDR3 is TGTGCCAGCACCGGAAGGGCTAGCGGGTCCCACGAGCAGTACTTC. This sequence encodes CASTGRASGSHEQYF.

The gene calls are TRBV5-1 and TRBJ2-7, with unresolved D. CDR3 length: 14 amino acids. CDR1 and CDR2 from the germline V gene are SGHRS and YFSETQ. V was shortened by 4 bases and J by 0 bases, with 11 bases between the two germline ends. CDR3 coding DNA: TGCGCCAGCAGCGGGTTAGGGTACTCCTACGAGCAGTACTTC. The encoded protein is CASSGLGYSYEQYF.

This clonotype came up a few times. The gene calls are TRBV5-1 and TRBJ2-3, with D maybe TRBD2 (5 bases). V lost 0 bases and J 5 bases, leaving 7 bases between the germline ends. Germline V CDR1 and CDR2: SGHRS, YFSETQ. The CDR3 sequence is 13 residues long. The CDR3 DNA is TGCGCCAGCAGCTTGGAGGGAGAAGATACGCAGTATTTT. Translation: CASSLEGEDTQYF.

There are a few counts of this clonotype. The chain is built from TRBV20-1 and TRBJ2-1; tentatively, D is TRBD1 (6 bases). Germline V CDR1 and CDR2: DFQATT, SNEGSKA (reference sequence). Trimming cost V 3 bases and J 5 bases, with 14 bases left between them. The CDR3 sequence is 14 residues long. The CDR3 region has the DNA TGCAGTGCTAGTTTGGGGGCCCTGGACAATGAGCAGTTCTTC. Amino acids: CSASLGALDNEQFF.

Only a few counts were recorded for this clonotype. The genes are TRBV7-2 and TRBJ2-3; the match to TRBD2 covers 9 bases. Losses at the gene ends were 1 base for V and 7 bases for J; bases not matched to a gene: 6. This CDR3 is built from 15 residues. Germline V CDR1 and CDR2: SGHTA, FQGNSA. The CDR3 is CASSLVAGGQYTQYF. DNA for the CDR3: TGTGCCAGCAGCTTAGTGGCGGGGGGGCAATATACGCAGTATTTT.

This clonotype was recorded a few times. V and J are TRBV15 and TRBJ1-2; D possibly corresponds to TRBD1 (6 bases). Per the germline V gene, CDR1 is LNHNV and CDR2 is YYDKDF (reference sequence). V was clipped by 5 bases and J by 4 bases, with 14 bases between them. The CDR3 is 14 residues long. Here the CDR3 DNA reads TGTGCCACCAGCGGTGGGGGGCCAGGCTATGGCTACACCTTC. Its translation: CATSGGGPGYGYTF.

The chain uses TRBV25-1 and TRBJ2-5; unclear D gene. CDR3 length: 15 amino acids. The V gene lost 6 bases and the J gene lost 5 bases, with 19 bases spanning the gap. Germline loops: CDR1 MGHDK, CDR2 SYGVNS. CDR3 region: CASSARTRNSETQYF. CDR3 nucleotides: TGTGCCAGCAGCGCCCGGACCAGGAATTCGGAGACCCAGTACTTC.

This clonotype has a count of ten or more. The chain recombines TRBV12-3 or TRBV12-4 with TRBJ2-4; D is ambiguous. Trimming pared 5 bases from V and 2 bases from J, leaving 16 bases between. The CDR3 runs 16 residues. As DNA, the CDR3 is TGTGCCAGCAGTCCCCCCGTAGGGCGGTCCAAAAACATTCAGTACTTC. It specifies CASSPPVGRSKNIQYF.